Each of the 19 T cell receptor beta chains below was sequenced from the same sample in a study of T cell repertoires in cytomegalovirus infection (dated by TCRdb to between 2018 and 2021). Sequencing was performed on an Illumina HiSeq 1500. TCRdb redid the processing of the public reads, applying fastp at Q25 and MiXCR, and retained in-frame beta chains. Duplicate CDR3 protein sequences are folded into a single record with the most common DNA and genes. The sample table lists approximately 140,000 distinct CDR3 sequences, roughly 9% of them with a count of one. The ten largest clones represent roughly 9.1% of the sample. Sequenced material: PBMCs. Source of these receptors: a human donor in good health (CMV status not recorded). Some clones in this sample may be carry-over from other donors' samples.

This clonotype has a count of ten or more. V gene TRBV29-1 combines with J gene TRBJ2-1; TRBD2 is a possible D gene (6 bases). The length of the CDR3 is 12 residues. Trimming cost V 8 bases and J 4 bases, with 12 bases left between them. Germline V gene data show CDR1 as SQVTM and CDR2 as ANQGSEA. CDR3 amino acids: CSLLGGYNEQFF. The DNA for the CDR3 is TGCAGCCTACTCGGGGGATACAATGAGCAGTTCTTC.

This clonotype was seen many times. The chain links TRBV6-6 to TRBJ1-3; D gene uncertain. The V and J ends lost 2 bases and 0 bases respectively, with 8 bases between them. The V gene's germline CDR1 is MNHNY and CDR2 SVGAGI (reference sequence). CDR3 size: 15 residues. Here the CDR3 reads CASSYERLSGNTIYF. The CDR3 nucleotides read TGTGCCAGCAGTTACGAGCGGCTCTCTGGAAACACCATATATTTT.

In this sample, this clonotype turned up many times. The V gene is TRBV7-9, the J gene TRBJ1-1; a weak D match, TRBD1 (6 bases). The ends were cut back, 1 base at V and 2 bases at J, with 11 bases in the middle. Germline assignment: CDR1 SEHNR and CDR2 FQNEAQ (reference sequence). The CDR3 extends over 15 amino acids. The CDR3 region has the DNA TGTGCCAGCAGCTTAGTAGGACAGCTTAACACTGAAGCTTTCTTT. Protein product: CASSLVGQLNTEAFF.

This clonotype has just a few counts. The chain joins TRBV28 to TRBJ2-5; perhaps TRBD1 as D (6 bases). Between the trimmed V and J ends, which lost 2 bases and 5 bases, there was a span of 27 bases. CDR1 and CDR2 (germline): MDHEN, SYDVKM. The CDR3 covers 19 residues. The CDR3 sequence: CASSLGTRGLLPGRETQYF. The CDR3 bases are TGTGCCAGCAGTTTAGGGACCAGGGGTCTACTTCCCGGTAGGGAGACCCAGTACTTC. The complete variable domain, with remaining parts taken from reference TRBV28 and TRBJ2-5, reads DVKVTQSSRYLVKRTGEKVFLECVQDMDHENMFWYRQDPGLGLRLIYFSYDVKMKEKGDIPEGYSVSREKKERFSLILESASTNQTSMYLCASSLGTRGLLPGRETQYFGPGTRLLVL.

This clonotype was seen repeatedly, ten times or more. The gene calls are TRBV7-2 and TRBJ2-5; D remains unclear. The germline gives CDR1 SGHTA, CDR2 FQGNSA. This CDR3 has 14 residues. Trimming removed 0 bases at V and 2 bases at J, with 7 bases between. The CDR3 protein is CASSLAREQETQYF. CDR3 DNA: TGTGCCAGCAGCTTAGCGCGAGAACAAGAGACCCAGTACTTC.

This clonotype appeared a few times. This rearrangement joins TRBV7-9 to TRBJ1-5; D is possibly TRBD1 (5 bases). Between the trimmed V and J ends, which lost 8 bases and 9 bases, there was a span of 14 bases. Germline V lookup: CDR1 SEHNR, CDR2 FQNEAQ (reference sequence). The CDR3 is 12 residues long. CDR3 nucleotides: TGTGCCAGCGGGATGGGGACGGGGCCCCAGCATTTT. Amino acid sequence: CASGMGTGPQHF.

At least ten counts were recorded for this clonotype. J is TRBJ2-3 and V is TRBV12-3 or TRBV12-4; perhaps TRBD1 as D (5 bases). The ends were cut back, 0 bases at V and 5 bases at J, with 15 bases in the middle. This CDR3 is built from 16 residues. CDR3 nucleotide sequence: TGTGCCAGCAGTTTAGCACAGGTACCTTCTAGAGATACGCAGTATTTT. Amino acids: CASSLAQVPSRDTQYF.

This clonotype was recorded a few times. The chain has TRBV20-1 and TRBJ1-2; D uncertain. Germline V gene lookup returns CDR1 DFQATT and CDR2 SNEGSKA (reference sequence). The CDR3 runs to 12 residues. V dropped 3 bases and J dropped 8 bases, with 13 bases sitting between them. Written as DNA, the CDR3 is TGCAGTGCTAGTCATGAATTGAGGGGCTACACCTTC. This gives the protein CSASHELRGYTF.

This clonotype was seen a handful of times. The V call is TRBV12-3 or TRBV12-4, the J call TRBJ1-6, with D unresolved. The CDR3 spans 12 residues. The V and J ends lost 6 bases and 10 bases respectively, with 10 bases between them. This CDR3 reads CASRFSLSPLHF. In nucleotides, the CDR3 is TGTGCCAGCAGATTCTCACTGTCACCCCTCCACTTT.

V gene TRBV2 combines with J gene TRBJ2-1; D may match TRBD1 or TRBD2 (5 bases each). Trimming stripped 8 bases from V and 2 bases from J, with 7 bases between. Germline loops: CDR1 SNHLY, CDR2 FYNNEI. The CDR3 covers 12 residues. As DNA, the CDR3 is TGTGCCAGCGGGGGAGCCTACAATGAGCAGTTCTTC. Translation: CASGGAYNEQFF.

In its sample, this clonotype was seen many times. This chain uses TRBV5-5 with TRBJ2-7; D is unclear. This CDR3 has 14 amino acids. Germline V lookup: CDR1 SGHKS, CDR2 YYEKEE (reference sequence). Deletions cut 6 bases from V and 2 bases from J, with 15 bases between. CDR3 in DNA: TGTGCCAGCACCCCCGGTGGCAGCACCTACGAGCAGTACTTC. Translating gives CASTPGGSTYEQYF.

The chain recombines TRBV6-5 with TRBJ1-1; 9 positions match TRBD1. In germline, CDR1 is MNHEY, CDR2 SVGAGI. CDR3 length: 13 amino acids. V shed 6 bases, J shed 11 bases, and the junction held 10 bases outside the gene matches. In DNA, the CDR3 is TGTGCCAGCAGCCCGGGACAGGGATTTTGGGCTTTCTTT. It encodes CASSPGQGFWAFF.

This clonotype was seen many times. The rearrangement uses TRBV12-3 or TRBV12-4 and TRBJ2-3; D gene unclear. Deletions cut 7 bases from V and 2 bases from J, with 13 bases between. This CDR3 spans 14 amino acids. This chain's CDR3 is CASKPGFDTDTQYF. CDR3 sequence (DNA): TGTGCCAGCAAACCCGGCTTTGACACAGATACGCAGTATTTT.

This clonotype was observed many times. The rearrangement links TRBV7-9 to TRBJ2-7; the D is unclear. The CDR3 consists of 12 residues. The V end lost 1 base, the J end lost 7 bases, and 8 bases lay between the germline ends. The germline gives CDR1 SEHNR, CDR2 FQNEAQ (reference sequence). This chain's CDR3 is CASSLEEFEQYF. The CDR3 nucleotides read TGTGCCAGCAGCTTAGAAGAGTTTGAGCAGTACTTC.

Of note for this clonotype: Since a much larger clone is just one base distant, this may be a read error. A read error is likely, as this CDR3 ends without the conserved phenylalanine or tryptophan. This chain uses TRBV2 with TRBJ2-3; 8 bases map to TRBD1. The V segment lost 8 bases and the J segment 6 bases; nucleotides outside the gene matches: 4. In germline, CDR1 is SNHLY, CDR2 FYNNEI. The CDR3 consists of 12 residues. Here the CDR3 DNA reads TGTGCCAGCTCGGACAGGGTTGATACGCAGTATATT. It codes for CASSDRVDTQYI.

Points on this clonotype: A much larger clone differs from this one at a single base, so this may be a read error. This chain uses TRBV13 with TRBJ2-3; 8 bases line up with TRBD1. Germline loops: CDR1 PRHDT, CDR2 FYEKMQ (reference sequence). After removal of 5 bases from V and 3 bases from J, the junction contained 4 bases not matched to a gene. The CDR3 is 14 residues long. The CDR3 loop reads CASSPRTGTDTQYF. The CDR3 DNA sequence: TGTGCCAGCAGCCCCAGGACAGGGACAGATACGCAGTATTTT.

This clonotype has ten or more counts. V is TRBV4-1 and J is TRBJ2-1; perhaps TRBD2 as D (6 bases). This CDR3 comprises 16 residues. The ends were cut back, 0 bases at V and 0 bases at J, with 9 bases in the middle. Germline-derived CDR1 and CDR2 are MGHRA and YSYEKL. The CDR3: CASSQESGGSYNEQFF. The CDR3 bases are TGCGCCAGCAGCCAAGAATCCGGGGGCTCCTACAATGAGCAGTTCTTC.

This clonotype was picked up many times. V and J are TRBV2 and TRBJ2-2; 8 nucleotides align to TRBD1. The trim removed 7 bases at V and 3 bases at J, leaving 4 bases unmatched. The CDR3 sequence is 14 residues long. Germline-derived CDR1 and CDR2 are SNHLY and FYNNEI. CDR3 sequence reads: CASKGTGDTGELFF. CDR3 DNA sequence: TGTGCCAGCAAGGGGACAGGAGACACCGGGGAGCTGTTTTTT.

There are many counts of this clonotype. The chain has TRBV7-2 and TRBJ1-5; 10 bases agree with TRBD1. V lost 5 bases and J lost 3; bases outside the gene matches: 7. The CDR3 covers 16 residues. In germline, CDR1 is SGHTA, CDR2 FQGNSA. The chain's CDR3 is CASSLGQGGLNQPQHF. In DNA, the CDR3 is TGTGCCAGCAGCCTAGGACAGGGGGGCCTCAATCAGCCCCAGCATTTT.